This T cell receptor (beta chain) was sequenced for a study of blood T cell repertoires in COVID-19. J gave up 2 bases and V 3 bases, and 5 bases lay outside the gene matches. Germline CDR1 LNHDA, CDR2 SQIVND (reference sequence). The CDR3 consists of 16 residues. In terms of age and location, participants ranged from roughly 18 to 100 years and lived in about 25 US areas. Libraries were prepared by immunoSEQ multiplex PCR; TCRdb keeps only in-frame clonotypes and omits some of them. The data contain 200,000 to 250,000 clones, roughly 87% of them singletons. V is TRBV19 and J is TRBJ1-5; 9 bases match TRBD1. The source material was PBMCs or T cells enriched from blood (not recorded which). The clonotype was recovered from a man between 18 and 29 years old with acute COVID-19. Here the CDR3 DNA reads TGTGCCAGTAGTATCCCACAGGGGGCTGGCAATCAGCCCCAGCATTTT. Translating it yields CASSIPQGAGNQPQHF.